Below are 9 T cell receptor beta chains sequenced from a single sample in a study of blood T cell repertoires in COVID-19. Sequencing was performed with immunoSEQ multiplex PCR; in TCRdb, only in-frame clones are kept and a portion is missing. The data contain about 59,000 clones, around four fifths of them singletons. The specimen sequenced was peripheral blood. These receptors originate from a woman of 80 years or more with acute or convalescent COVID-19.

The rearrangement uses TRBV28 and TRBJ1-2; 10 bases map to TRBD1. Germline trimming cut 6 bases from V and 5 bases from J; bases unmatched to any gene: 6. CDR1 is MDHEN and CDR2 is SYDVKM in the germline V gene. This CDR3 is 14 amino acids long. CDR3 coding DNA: TGTGCCAGCAGCCCACGGACAGGGGGTTATGGCTACACCTTC. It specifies CASSPRTGGYGYTF.

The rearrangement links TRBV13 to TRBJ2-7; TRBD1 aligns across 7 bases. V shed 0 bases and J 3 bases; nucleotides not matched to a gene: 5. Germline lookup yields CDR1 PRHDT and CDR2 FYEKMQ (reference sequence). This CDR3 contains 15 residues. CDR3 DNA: TGTGCCAGCAGCTTAGGGGGACAGATTCACTACGAGCAGTACTTC. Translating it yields CASSLGGQIHYEQYF.

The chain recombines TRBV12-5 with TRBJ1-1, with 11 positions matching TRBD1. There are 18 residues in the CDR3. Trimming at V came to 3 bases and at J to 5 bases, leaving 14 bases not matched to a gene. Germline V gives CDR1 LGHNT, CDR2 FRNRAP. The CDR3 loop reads CASGLPDWTGGRKTEAFF. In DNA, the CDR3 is TGTGCTAGTGGTTTACCGGACTGGACAGGGGGCAGAAAGACTGAAGCTTTCTTT.

The CDR3 DNA sequence: TGTGCCAGCAGTGAAGCGCAGGGGTCATACGAGCAGTACTTC. Protein product: CASSEAQGSYEQYF. The rearrangement links TRBV6-1 to TRBJ2-7, with D perhaps TRBD1 (6 bases). Trimming removed 0 bases at V and 4 bases at J, with 10 bases between. Germline V gene data show CDR1 as MNHNS and CDR2 as SASEGT. The CDR3 is 14 amino acids.

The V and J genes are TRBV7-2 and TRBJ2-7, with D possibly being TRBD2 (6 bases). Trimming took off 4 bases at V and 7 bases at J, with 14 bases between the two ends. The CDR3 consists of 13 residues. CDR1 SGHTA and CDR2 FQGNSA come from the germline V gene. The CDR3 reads CASSSSGVREQYF. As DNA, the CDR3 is TGTGCCAGCAGCTCCTCGGGGGTCCGAGAGCAGTACTTC.

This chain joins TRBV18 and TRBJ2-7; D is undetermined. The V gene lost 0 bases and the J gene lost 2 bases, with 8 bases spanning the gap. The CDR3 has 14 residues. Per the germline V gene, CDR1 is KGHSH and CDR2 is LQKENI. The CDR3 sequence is CASSPPTKTYEQYF. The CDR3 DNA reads TGTGCCAGCTCACCACCGACAAAGACCTACGAGCAGTACTTC.

Here the CDR3 reads CASCSGTSYRETQYF. The CDR3 nucleotides read TGTGCCAGTTGCTCCGGGACATCCTACAGGGAGACCCAGTACTTC. The genes are TRBV19 and TRBJ2-5; tentative D call: TRBD1 (6 bases). Germline V CDR1 and CDR2: LNHDA, SQIVND (reference sequence). The CDR3 runs 15 residues. Trimming stripped 8 bases from V and 5 bases from J, with 21 bases between.

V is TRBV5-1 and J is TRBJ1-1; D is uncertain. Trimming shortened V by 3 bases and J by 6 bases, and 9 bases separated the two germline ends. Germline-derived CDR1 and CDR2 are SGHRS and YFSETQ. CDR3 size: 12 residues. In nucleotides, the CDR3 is TGCGCCAGCAGCTCCCACGAGGCTGAAGCTTTCTTT. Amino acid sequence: CASSSHEAEAFF. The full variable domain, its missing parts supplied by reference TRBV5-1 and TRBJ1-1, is KAGVTQTPRYLIKTRGQQVTLSCSPISGHRSVSWYQQTPGQGLQFLFEYFSETQRNKGNFPGRFSGRQFSNSRSEMNVSTLELGDSALYLCASSSHEAEAFFGQGTRLTVV.

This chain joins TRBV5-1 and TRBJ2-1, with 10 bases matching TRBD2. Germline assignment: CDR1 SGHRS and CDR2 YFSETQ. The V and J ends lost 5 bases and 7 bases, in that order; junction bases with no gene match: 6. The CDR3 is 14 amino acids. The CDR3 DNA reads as TGCGCCAGCAGTCCCGGGACTAGCGTAAATGAGCAGTTCTTC. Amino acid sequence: CASSPGTSVNEQFF.